This TCR beta chain was sequenced for a study of cytomegalovirus exposure and HLA in healthy donors (dated by TCRdb to the late 2010s). Describing the broader study: In an earlier analysis of 550 to 750 of the donors, about 260 Gb of sequence data and 100 million or so unique TCR beta sequences from 150 million to 200 million T cells were reported. An early release covering roughly 640 HLA-typed donors comprised about 320 gigabases of sequencing data and tens of millions of unique TCR sequences. High-throughput TCR immunosequencing, statistical association of individual TCRs with disease status, and machine learning were combined to predict cytomegalovirus infection status. Across some 400 genotyped donors of the cohort, an average of about 200,000 unique TCR beta nucleotide sequences per donor were sequenced, and around 20% of those sequences were non-productive. A later genetic analysis took genome-wide SNP genotypes for about 60% of the roughly 670 donors and used that subset as a discovery cohort. About five DR-DQ haplotypes were treated as single units for association and clustering because of strong linkage in the cohort. The aim of the study was to test whether cataloging public T cell receptors could identify signatures of past pathogen exposure. The genetic ancestry cluster associated with self-reported Caucasian donors included 81% of the 300 to 450 genotyped donors. The later analysis used no new phenotypic data to find candidate immune exposures, relying instead on TCR beta sequences and their occurrence across donors. The study profiled the T cell repertoires of approximately 700 subjects by immunosequencing and related them to cytomegalovirus serostatus. The number of donors typed differed by locus, with roughly 620-630 for A, B, C, DRB1 and DQB1, over 500 for DQA1, over 600 for DPA1, and 472 for DPB1. Alongside the repertoire data, information on donor age, sex, ethnicity and CMV serostatus was compiled. Class I and class II HLA loci were covered by the typing at four-digit resolution. All discovery cohort repertoires had been generated on a single sequencing platform. In addition to the first cohort of roughly 670 subjects, a separate validation cohort of 120 different subjects was used. A later analysis re-examined previously published TCR beta repertoires from several hundred donors and added high-resolution HLA genotyping to investigate patterns of TCR occurrence. An earlier analysis of around 640 of the donors used high-throughput TCR beta sequencing to judge whether each TCR beta V gene segment behaved as functional or pseudogenic.

The library was built by means of the immunoSEQ multiplex PCR assay. For the multiplex PCR, a mixture combining 60 forward primers for TCR Vbeta segments and 13 reverse primers for TCR Jbeta segments was used. A multiplex PCR assay on genomic DNA amplified the CDR3 region of rearranged TCR beta genes. On the Illumina HiSeq System, the amplified TCR beta libraries were sequenced as 87-base-pair reads. From the authors' description of their analysis: A later analysis tallied 80 million to 95 million unique TCR beta chains across the 666 repertoires, and about 12 million of those chains were shared by two or more donors. Raw reads were error-corrected and collapsed into unique sequences with a nearest-neighbor algorithm that merged closely related sequences to remove PCR and sequencing errors. Alignment of CDR3 sequences to IMGT reference sequences was used to assign V, D and J gene segments. For a sequence to be retained, a match of at least six nucleotides to both a V gene segment and a J gene segment was required. A rearrangement counted as productive if the CDR3 had no stop codons and remained in frame with V and J, and every other rearrangement counted as non-productive. Following IMGT convention, CDR3 was defined as the stretch from the second conserved V-encoded cysteine up to the conserved J-encoded phenylalanine. In an earlier analysis of roughly 580 of the donors, sequences lacking an unambiguous match to a single V gene segment were excluded. In an earlier analysis of a few hundred of the donors, a V segment was called functional when productive rearrangements were above 56.7%, and segregating when the standard deviation between donors exceeded 5%. A statistical classification framework was developed to diagnose cytomegalovirus status using the catalog of TCR beta chain sequences. A later analysis assigned V and J genes by comparing TCR nucleotide sequences with IMGT/GENE-DB human TR gene sequences. Using the TCRdist pipeline, a later analysis assigned CDR3 sequences along with most-parsimonious VDJ recombination scenarios. In a later analysis, every TCR beta chain was defined by the combination of its CDR3 amino acid sequence and its V-gene family, and reads without a unique V-gene family were dropped. As a way to deal with suspected cross-contamination and a sequencing artifact, a later analysis dropped over 550 nucleotide sequences that were highly shared and had low generation probability. For each public chain, a later analysis derived a clonal expansion index from normalized ranks of inferred template counts within each repertoire. Generation probabilities in a later analysis came from a VDJ recombination model fitted to out-of-frame rearrangements, and those results were checked against IGoR. In a later analysis, TCR-TCR, TCR-HLA and TCR-CMV co-occurrence was scored with hypergeometric tests, and a repertoire-size bias correction was applied to TCR pairs. A later analysis estimated false discovery rates by permuting HLA or CMV assignments 20 times. In a later analysis, co-occurring TCRs were grouped using DBSCAN, and TCRdist sequence similarity was added for clustering within HLA-allele-positive subsets. Co-occurrence clustering excluded repertoires with fewer than 30,000 or more than 120,000 public chains, plus five with anomalous nucleotide sharing. TCRdb obtained this table from immuneACCESS and retained in-frame rearrangements with V and J assigned. These tables miss some clones; where compared with another copy, unresolved V genes account for less than half of the shortfall, and the remainder is unexplained. That table supplies the V and J calls and clone size; D and trimming were determined from the DNA. This sample is represented by under 200,000 clones; about 80% of them were singletons. The ten largest make up around 2.5% of the sample.

The cohort consisted of some 670 healthy bone marrow donors. Cohort members were all nominally healthy when sampled, although unrecorded immune exposures were likely present. The donor was CMV seronegative and belonged to the group of 352 seronegative cohort members. A peripheral blood sample was provided by each donor, and peripheral blood mononuclear cells were used for TCR beta sequencing. The Qiagen DNeasy Blood Extraction Kit was used to extract genomic DNA from the blood cell samples. What the authors observed across the whole study: Assigning TCR associations to individual alleles was difficult when HLA alleles, especially DR and DQ, strongly co-occurred. A cluster of highly shared sequence variants was judged likely to represent a technical artifact of the sequencing pipeline. The authors suggested that the approach could potentially be generalized to other disease states and immunological phenotypes. A later analysis found that TCR association rates varied across HLA loci, with DRB1 alleles showing the most associated TCRs and HLA-C alleles the fewest. A few of the identified cytomegalovirus-associated TCR beta chains were confirmed in vitro to be specific for cytomegalovirus antigens. A later genetic analysis reported fewer N-insertions in productive TCRs among donors in an Asian-associated ancestry cluster than the roughly 620-donor mean. Because counts were too low, roughly 17 rarely observed V segments, including chromosome 9 orphons, were left out of the earlier analysis of 500 to 650 of the donors. In an earlier analysis of more than 450 of the donors, most TCR beta V segments were observed in productive rearrangements about 90% or about 30% of the time, broadly matching IMGT annotations. For the cohort, immune exposure information was limited to CMV serostatus. In a later analysis, HLA-associated TCR beta chains showed more clonal expansion and lower generation probabilities than non-associated chains that were equally common. Sequencing depth was assumed to be roughly uniform across donors in the presence/absence analyses, though that assumption may not hold. This cohort had only TCR beta chains sequenced, and the lack of alpha or paired-chain data limited which features could be detected. A further reported finding was that TCR beta sequences accurately predicted the HLA-A and HLA-B alleles for most subjects in the first cohort. While some public TCRs were present in many individuals, most TCR sequences turned up only very rarely across donors. Some IMGT-functional V segments, including TRBV6-2 and TRBV6-3, could not be distinguished by the 87-base-pair reads and were therefore excluded. The classifier was reported to diagnose cytomegalovirus status with high specificity and sensitivity in both the original cohort and the validation cohort. Several of the top co-occurrence clusters appeared to be linked to parvovirus B19, influenza, CMV and Epstein-Barr virus, according to a later analysis. Because HLA typing was unavailable for some donors at each locus, only the typed subset was used in association tests. According to a later analysis, most CMV-associated TCR beta chains appeared to be HLA-restricted, and the HLA associations seemed to be driven largely by CMV exposure. Correlated functional status among segregating V segments might reflect linkage disequilibrium, but an unknown experimental factor could not be ruled out. A later analysis associated about 17,000 TCR beta sequences with specific HLA alleles at a false discovery rate of 0.05. The study listed 150 to 200 TCR beta chains as associated with cytomegalovirus. V-gene and J-gene trimming of TCR beta chains was associated with a missense DCLRE1C variant in a later genetic analysis, and the association was replicated in an independent cohort.

Inclusive of the bounding cysteine and phenylalanine, the CDR3 is 15 residues long. The read is trimmed to its CDR3 DNA, 45 bases read in frame from base 1. The germline V gene gives CDR1 as MNHEY and CDR2 as SVGAGI. V and J lose 6 bases and 4 bases, and a span of 16 bases separates them. On this clone: It has no known antigen specificity. Base-call qualities are not available, and no considerably larger clone is one nucleotide away.

Here the chain combines TRBV6-5 and TRBJ1-5; TRBD1 could be the D gene, as 5 bases match. The TCR comes from a man aged 55 to 70 in good health and CMV-seronegative. Sequenced material: PBMCs. The sequenced DNA: TGTGCCAGCAGCCTTCAAGGCGGGACGAATCAGCCCCAGCATTTT. Its coded protein is CASSLQGGTNQPQHF.